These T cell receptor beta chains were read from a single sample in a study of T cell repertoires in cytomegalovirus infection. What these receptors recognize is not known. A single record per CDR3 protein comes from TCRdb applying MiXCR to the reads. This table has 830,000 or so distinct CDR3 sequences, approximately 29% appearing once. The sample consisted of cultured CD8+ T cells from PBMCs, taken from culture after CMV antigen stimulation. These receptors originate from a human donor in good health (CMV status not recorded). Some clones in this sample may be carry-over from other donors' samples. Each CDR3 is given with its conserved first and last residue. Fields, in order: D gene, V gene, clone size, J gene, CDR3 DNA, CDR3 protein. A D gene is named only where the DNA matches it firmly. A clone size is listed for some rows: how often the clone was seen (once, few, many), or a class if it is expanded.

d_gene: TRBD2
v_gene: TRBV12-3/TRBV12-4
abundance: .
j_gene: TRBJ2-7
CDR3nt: TGTGCCAGCAGTTTGATAGCGGGGGCGGACGAGCAGTACTTC
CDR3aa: CASSLIAGADEQYF

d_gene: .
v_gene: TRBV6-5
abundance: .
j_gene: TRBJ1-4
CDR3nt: TGTGCCAGCAGTTTGACCCCCCGGCCCACTAATGAAAAACTGTTTTTT
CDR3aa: CASSLTPRPTNEKLFF

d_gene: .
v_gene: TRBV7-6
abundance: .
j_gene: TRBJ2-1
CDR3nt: TGTGCCAGCAGCTTAGGTGGGGACATCTCCTACAATGAGCAGTTCTTC
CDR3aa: CASSLGGDISYNEQFF

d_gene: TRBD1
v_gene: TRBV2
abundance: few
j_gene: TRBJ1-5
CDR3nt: TGTGCCAGCGTGGGGCAGGGGGTCAATCAGCCCCAGCATTTT
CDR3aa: CASVGQGVNQPQHF

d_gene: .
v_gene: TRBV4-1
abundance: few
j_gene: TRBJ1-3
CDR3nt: TGCGCCAGCAGCCAGGCCACAGGGCAACCGGGATTTGGAAACACCATATATTTT
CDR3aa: CASSQATGQPGFGNTIYF

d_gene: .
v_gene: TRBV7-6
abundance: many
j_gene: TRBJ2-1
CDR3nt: TGTGCCAGCAGCTTAGCGTTGGGGGGGGCCTCCGAGCAGTTCTTC
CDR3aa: CASSLALGGASEQFF

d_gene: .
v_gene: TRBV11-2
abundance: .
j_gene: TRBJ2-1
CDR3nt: TGTGCCACCAGGGAGCAGAACTACAACGAGCAGTTCTTC
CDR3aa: CATREQNYNEQFF

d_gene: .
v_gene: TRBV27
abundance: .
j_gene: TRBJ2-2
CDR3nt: TGTGCCAGCAGTTTATCCAGGGGCCCGGGGAAAGGCACCGGGGAGCTGTTTTTT
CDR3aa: CASSLSRGPGKGTGELFF

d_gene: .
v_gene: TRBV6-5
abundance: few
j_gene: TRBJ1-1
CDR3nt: TGTGCCAGCAGTTACGGGCGGATTAACACTGAAGCTTTCTTT
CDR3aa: CASSYGRINTEAFF

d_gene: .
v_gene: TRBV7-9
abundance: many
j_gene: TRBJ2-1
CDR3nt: TGTGCCAGCAGCTCACAGGGTTTCTACAATGAGCAGTTCTTC
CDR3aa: CASSSQGFYNEQFF

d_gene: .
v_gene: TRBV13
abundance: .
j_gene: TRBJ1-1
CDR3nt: TGTGCCAGCAGCTCCATCGGGGCGGTGATGAACACTGAAGCTTTCTTT
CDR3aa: CASSSIGAVMNTEAFF

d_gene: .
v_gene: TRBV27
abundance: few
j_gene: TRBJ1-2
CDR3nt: TGCGCCAGCAGCTTATCAGGGGCGTACTATGGCTACACCTTC
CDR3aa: CASSLSGAYYGYTF

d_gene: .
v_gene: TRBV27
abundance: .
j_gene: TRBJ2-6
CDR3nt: TGTGCCAGCAGTTTATTCTTCGGGTTGACTGGGGCCAACGTCCTGACTTTC
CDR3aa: CASSLFFGLTGANVLTF

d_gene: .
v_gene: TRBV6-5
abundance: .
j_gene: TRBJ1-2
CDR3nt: TGTGCCAGCAGTTACGCGGGCACAGGCTATGGCTACACCTTC
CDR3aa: CASSYAGTGYGYTF

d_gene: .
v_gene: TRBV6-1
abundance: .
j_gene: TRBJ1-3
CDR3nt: TGTGCCAGCACGGGGGGACTTACGGAACGGAACACCATATATTTT
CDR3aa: CASTGGLTERNTIYF

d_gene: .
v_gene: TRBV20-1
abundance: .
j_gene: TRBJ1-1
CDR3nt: TGCAGTGCTAGACTCCCGGACAGTAACACTGAAGCTTTCTTT
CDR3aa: CSARLPDSNTEAFF

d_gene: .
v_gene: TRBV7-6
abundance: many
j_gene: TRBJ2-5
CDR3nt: TGTGCCAGCAGCTTAAATCCCAGGGCTGAGACCCAGTACTTC
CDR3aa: CASSLNPRAETQYF

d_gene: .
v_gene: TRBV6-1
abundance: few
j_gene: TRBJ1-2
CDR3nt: TGTGCCAGCAGTGAGGTATTAGACTATGGCTACACCTTC
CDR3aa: CASSEVLDYGYTF

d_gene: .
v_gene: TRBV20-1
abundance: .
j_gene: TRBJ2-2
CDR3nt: TGCAGTGCAAGTCGGGGAGACACCGGGGAGCTGTTTTTT
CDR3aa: CSASRGDTGELFF

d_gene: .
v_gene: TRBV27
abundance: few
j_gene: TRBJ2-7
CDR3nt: TGTGCCAGCAGCTCTTCAACCGGGGACCTCTCCTACGAGCAGTACTTC
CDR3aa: CASSSSTGDLSYEQYF

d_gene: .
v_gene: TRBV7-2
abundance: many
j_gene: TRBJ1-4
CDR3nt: TGTGCCAGCAGCTTAGAGTTTGCGACAACTAATGAAAAACTGTTTTTT
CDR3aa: CASSLEFATTNEKLFF

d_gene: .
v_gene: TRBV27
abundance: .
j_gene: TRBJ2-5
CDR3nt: TGTGCCAGCAAAGCCTCGCCGGGCAGGCGAGAGACCCAGTACTTC
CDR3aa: CASKASPGRRETQYF

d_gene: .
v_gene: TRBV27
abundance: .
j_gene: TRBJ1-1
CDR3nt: TGTGCCAGCATAGACAGAGTGAACACTGAAGCTTTCTTT
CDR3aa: CASIDRVNTEAFF

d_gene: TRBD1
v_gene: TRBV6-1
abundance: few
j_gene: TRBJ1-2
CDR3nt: TGTGCCAGCAGTGACCTGACAGGGATTTATGGCTACACCTTC
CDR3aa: CASSDLTGIYGYTF

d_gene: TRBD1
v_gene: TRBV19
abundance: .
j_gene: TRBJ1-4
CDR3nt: TGTGCCAGTAGCGTCAGGGGGGCAACTAATGAAAAACTGTTTTTT
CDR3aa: CASSVRGATNEKLFF

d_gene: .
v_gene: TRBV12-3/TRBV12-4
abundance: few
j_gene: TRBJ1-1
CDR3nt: TGTGCCAGCAGTTTAGGGCGGAATGAAGCTTTCTTT
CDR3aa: CASSLGRNEAFF

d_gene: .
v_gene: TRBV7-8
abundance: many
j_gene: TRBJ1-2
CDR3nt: TGTGCCAGCAGCTTAGGGAAGGGCTTTGGGGGCTACACCTTC
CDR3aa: CASSLGKGFGGYTF

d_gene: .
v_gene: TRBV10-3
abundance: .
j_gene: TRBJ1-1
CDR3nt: TGTGCCATCGGAAGGGGCACTGAAGCTTTCTTT
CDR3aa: CAIGRGTEAFF

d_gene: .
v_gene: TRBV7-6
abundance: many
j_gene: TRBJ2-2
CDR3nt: TGTGCCAGCAGCCTGTCGGGGTCGGGGGAGCTGTTTTTT
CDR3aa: CASSLSGSGELFF

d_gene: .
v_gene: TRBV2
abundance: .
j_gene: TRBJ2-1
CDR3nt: TGTGCCAGCAGTGGGCGGACTCTTCTGGTCTACAATGAGCAGTTCTTC
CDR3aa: CASSGRTLLVYNEQFF

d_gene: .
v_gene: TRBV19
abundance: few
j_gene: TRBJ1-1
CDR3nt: TGTGCCAGTAGTATAGCAGAAGGGGGCACTGAAGCTTTCTTT
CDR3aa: CASSIAEGGTEAFF

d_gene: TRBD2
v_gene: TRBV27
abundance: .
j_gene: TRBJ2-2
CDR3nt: TGTGCCAGCACCAACGGGGGGAGAACCGGGGAGCTGTTTTTT
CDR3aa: CASTNGGRTGELFF

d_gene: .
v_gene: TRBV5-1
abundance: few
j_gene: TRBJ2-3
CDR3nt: TGTGCCAGCAGCCTAGAGGTTGCTAGCACAGATACGCAGTATTTT
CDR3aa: CASSLEVASTDTQYF